This paragraph reports one T cell receptor (beta chain). Its cognate antigen is unknown. With 60 Vbeta and 13 Jbeta primers, the PCR was carried out. Sequencing used immunoSEQ multiplex PCR; TCRdb keeps in-frame clones, though not all of them. The data show 70,000 to 100,000 clones, around 81% seen once. This sample stems from a study of cytomegalovirus exposure and HLA in healthy donors. Broader study findings: According to a later analysis, donors in an Asian-associated ancestry cluster reportedly had fewer N-insertions than the roughly 670-donor mean. Associated with HLA alleles at 0.05 false discovery rate in a later analysis were approximately 17,000 TCR beta sequences. Most CMV-associated TCR beta chains appeared HLA-restricted in a later analysis.

The CDR3 is made up of 15 amino acids. CDR1 LGHNA and CDR2 YNFKEQ come from the germline V gene. The J segment lost 4 bases and the V segment lost 4 bases, leaving 5 bases of the junction unmatched. This chain links TRBV4-2 with TRBJ2-2; 8 bases line up with TRBD1. Input material: PBMCs. This clonotype was obtained from a man aged 18 to 30 in good health and CMV-seronegative. As DNA, the CDR3 is TGTGCCAGCAGCCGAACAGGGGGTAGCACCGGGGAGCTGTTTTTT. Its protein product is CASSRTGGSTGELFF.